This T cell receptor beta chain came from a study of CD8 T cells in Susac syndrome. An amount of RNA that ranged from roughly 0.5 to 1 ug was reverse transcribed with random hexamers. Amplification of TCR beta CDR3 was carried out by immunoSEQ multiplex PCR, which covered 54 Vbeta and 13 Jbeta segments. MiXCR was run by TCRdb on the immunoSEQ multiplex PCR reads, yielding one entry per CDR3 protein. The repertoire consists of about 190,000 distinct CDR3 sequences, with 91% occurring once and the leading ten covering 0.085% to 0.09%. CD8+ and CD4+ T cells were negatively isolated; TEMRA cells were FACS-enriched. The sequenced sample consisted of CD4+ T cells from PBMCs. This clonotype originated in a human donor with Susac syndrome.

CDR3 sequence reads: CASSLGQISYGYTF. CDR3 DNA sequence: TGTGCCAGCAGCTTAGGACAGATAAGCTATGGCTACACCTTC. V usage is TRBV7-9 and J usage is TRBJ1-2; a weak D match, TRBD1 (5 bases). The V gene's germline CDR1 is SEHNR and CDR2 FQNEAQ (reference sequence). V was shortened by 1 base and J by 4 bases, with 10 bases between the two germline ends. This CDR3 contains 14 residues.